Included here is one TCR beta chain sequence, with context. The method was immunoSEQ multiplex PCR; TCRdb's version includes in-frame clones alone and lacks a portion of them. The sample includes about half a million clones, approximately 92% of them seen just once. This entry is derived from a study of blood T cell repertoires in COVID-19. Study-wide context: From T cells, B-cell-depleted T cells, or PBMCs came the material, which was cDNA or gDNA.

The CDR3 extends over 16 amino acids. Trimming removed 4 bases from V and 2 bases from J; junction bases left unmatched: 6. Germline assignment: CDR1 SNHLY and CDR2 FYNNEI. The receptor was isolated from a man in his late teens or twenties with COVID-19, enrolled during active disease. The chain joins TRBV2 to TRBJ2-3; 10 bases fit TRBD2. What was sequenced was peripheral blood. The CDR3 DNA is TGTGCCAGCAGTGTCACTAGCGGGGAAACCACAGATACGCAGTATTTT. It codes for CASSVTSGETTDTQYF.